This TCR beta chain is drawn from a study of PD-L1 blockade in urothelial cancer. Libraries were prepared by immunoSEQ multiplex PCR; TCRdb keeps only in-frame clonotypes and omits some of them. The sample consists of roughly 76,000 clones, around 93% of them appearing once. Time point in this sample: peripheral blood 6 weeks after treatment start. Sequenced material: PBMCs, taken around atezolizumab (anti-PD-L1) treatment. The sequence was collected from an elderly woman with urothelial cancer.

CDR3 sequence reads: CASTQVTGGTYEQYF. The CDR3 DNA follows: TGTGCCAGCACCCAGGTGACGGGAGGGACCTACGAGCAGTACTTC. The chain employs TRBV28 and TRBJ2-7; 8 nucleotides match TRBD2. The germline CDR1 and CDR2 sequences are MDHEN and SYDVKM. CDR3 length: 15 amino acids. V was pared by 7 bases and J by 2 bases, with 10 bases of the junction left unmatched.